These 29 T cell receptor beta chains were all obtained from the same sample, sequenced in a study of blood T cell repertoires in COVID-19. Libraries were prepared by immunoSEQ multiplex PCR; TCRdb keeps only in-frame clonotypes and omits some of them. The data show under 250,000 clones, with 65% to 90% seen just once and over 7.5% held by the top ten. Sequenced input: PBMCs or T cells enriched from blood (not recorded which). Receptors were obtained from a woman in her 50s with acute COVID-19.

This clone appeared a few times. V gene TRBV30 combines with J gene TRBJ2-7; perhaps TRBD1 as D (6 bases). Germline CDR1 is GTSNPN and CDR2 is SVGIG (reference sequence). The CDR3 is 14 residues long. Trimming removed 1 base from V and 5 bases from J, with 15 bases in between. CDR3 sequence: CAWSAKQGTHEQYF. The CDR3 DNA reads TGTGCCTGGAGTGCCAAACAGGGCACCCACGAGCAGTACTTC.

DNA for the CDR3: TGTGCCTGGAGTGTAAGCAGGGGGCAGGGGCAGTACTTC. It codes for CAWSVSRGQGQYF. The rearrangement joins TRBV30 to TRBJ2-7; 8 bases line up with TRBD1. The CDR3 has 13 residues. J lost 9 bases, V lost 0 bases, and 7 bases had no gene match. CDR1 GTSNPN and CDR2 SVGIG come from the germline V gene (reference sequence).

The J gene is TRBJ2-1, the V gene TRBV6-2 or TRBV6-3; a weak D match, TRBD2 (6 bases). CDR1 and CDR2 (germline): MNHEY, SVGEGT. Trimming shortened V by 4 bases and J by 7 bases, and 20 bases separated the two germline ends. This CDR3 has 16 amino acids. The CDR3 nucleotides read TGTGCCAGCAGTTCGCCGGGACTGCGTGGGGGAAATGAGCAGTTCTTC. Residues: CASSSPGLRGGNEQFF.

This chain connects TRBV30 to TRBJ1-1; perhaps TRBD1 as D (5 bases). Germline V gene sequence: CDR1 GTSNPN, CDR2 SVGIG (reference sequence). Trimming cost V 0 bases and J 0 bases, with 20 bases left between them. CDR3 size: 18 residues. In DNA form, the CDR3 reads TGTGCCTGGAGTGTACGGGGGAGGAGCCCATTAATGAACACTGAAGCTTTCTTT. Translating gives CAWSVRGRSPLMNTEAFF. Drawing the rest from reference TRBV30 and TRBJ1-1, the complete variable domain is SQTIHQWPATLVQPVGSPLSLECTVEGTSNPNLYWYRQAAGRGLQLLFYSVGIGQISSEVPQNLSASRPQDRQFILSSKKLLLSDSGFYLCAWSVRGRSPLMNTEAFFGQGTRLTVV.

The CDR3 DNA follows: TGTGCCAGCAGCGAAGCGGGGGGGCTTAAGGGTGAGCAGTTCTTC. Translation gives CASSEAGGLKGEQFF. The rearrangement uses TRBV9 and TRBJ2-1; 10 bases are a match to TRBD2. Germline V gives CDR1 SGDLS, CDR2 YYNGEE. V shed 3 bases, J shed 9 bases, and the junction held 9 bases outside the gene matches. This CDR3 is built from 15 residues.

This clone was picked up one time. The chain joins TRBV30 to TRBJ1-4; 9 nucleotides agree with TRBD1. Germline-derived CDR1 and CDR2 are GTSNPN and SVGIG (reference sequence). The CDR3 covers 16 residues. Trimming removed 2 bases from V and 1 base from J; junction bases left unmatched: 5. The CDR3 nucleotides read TGTGCCTGGAGTCCAGGACAGGGGAGAACTAATGAAAAACTGTTTTTT. As protein: CAWSPGQGRTNEKLFF.

This clone was seen a single time. The rearrangement links TRBV7-2 to TRBJ2-3; 7 positions agree with TRBD2. This CDR3 spans 16 amino acids. Germline V CDR1 and CDR2: SGHTA, FQGNSA. Trimming took 2 bases from V and 0 from J; bases not matched to a gene: 5. CDR3 nucleotide sequence: TGTGCCAGCAGCTTATCCCAGCGGGGAAGCACAGATACGCAGTATTTT. Its protein is CASSLSQRGSTDTQYF.

The rearrangement joins TRBV4-3 to TRBJ1-4; 9 nucleotides match TRBD1. The length of the CDR3 is 14 residues. Unmatched junction bases numbered 9, after V lost 5 bases and J lost 11 bases. The V gene's germline CDR1 is LGHNA and CDR2 YSLEER. CDR3 sequence reads: CASSTGTGKGKLFF. The CDR3 DNA reads as TGCGCCAGCAGCACTGGGACAGGGAAAGGGAAACTGTTTTTT.

J is TRBJ1-3 and V is TRBV21-1; the tabulated D call, TRBD1, remains unverified against the DNA. TRBV21-1 is a pseudogene. The CDR3 covers 18 residues. Written as DNA, the CDR3 is TGTGCCAGCAGCAAAGCCCCGGGACAGGATCCCTCTGGAAACACCATATATTTT. Its protein is CASSKAPGQDPSGNTIYF.

The J gene is TRBJ2-1, the V gene TRBV7-9; 10 bases fit TRBD2. The junction had 3 bases not matched to a gene; V was cut back by 6 bases and J by 4 bases. CDR3 length: 14 amino acids. CDR1 is SEHNR and CDR2 is FQNEAQ in the germline V gene (reference sequence). Here the CDR3 reads CASSYSGGYNEQFF. The CDR3 DNA follows: TGTGCCAGCAGTTATAGCGGGGGGTACAATGAGCAGTTCTTC.

The chain links TRBV5-4 to TRBJ1-2; D perhaps matches TRBD1 (5 bases). Trimming took off 4 bases at V and 2 bases at J, with 9 bases between the two ends. This CDR3 contains 13 residues. CDR1 and CDR2 from the germline V gene are SGHNT and YYREEE (reference sequence). The CDR3 DNA follows: TGTGCCAGCAGCCGGGGGACGAACTATGGCTACACCTTC. Amino acids: CASSRGTNYGYTF.

This chain joins TRBV18 and TRBJ1-2; a possible D gene is TRBD1 (6 bases). The ends were cut back, 2 bases at V and 4 bases at J, with 14 bases in the middle. From germline, CDR1 is KGHSH and CDR2 LQKENI. CDR3 length: 15 residues. The DNA for the CDR3 is TGTGCCAGCTCACCAAACAGGGACACGACCTATGGCTACACCTTC. This sequence encodes CASSPNRDTTYGYTF.

This clone was found once. The rearrangement links TRBV7-9 to TRBJ1-6; 9 bases map to TRBD1. Trimming removed 4 bases from V and 5 bases from J; junction bases left unmatched: 6. Germline CDR1 is SEHNR and CDR2 is FQNEAQ (reference sequence). The CDR3 is 16 amino acids. The CDR3, as DNA: TGTGCCAGCAGCTACCCGACAGGGGGAAATAATTCACCCCTCCACTTT. Protein product: CASSYPTGGNNSPLHF.

The rearrangement joins TRBV29-1 to TRBJ2-3, with 11 bases aligning to TRBD2. The CDR3 has 15 residues. Germline-derived CDR1 and CDR2 are SQVTM and ANQGSEA. Germline trimming cut 6 bases from V and 1 base from J; bases unmatched to any gene: 6. The CDR3 DNA reads as TGCAGCGTCCTAACTAGCGGGGGACGCACAGATACGCAGTATTTT. As protein: CSVLTSGGRTDTQYF.

The V gene is TRBV21-1, the J gene TRBJ1-5; the table's D call of TRBD1 was not tested on the DNA. TRBV21-1 is a known pseudogene. This CDR3 spans 16 amino acids. The CDR3 coding sequence is TGTGCCAGCAGCATCCCGGGACAGGAAAGCAATCAGCCCCAGCATTTT. This encodes CASSIPGQESNQPQHF.

This clone was counted only a few times. This chain uses TRBV19 with TRBJ1-4; 9 bases map to TRBD1. Trimming removed 9 bases from V and 7 bases from J; junction bases left unmatched: 9. CDR3 length: 14 residues. Germline loops: CDR1 LNHDA, CDR2 SQIVND (reference sequence). The CDR3 loop reads CASSIGTGPEKLFF. The CDR3 DNA follows: TGTGCCAGCTCCATCGGGACAGGGCCTGAAAAACTGTTTTTT.

This clone was picked up one time. Written as DNA, the CDR3 is TGTGCCAGCAGTGCGGCAGGGGGATATGGCTACACCTTC. Translated, it gives CASSAAGGYGYTF. The chain employs TRBV25-1 and TRBJ1-2, with 7 bases lining up with TRBD1. The CDR3 has 13 amino acids. The ends lost 4 bases at V and 5 bases at J; junction bases unmatched: 4. Germline CDR1 and CDR2: MGHDK and SYGVNS.

The V gene is TRBV4-3, the J gene TRBJ1-6, with 9 bases aligning to TRBD1. The CDR3 loop spans 16 amino acids. The V gene's germline CDR1 is LGHNA and CDR2 YSLEER. Trimming cost V 0 bases and J 9 bases; bases outside gene matches: 6. This CDR3 reads CASSQDLGTGLSPLHF. CDR3 DNA sequence: TGCGCCAGCAGCCAAGATCTTGGGACAGGGCTTTCACCCCTCCACTTT.

This clone showed up just once. The chain recombines TRBV10-1 with TRBJ1-2, with 9 positions matching TRBD1. CDR1 is WNHNN and CDR2 is SYGVQD in the germline V gene (reference sequence). J lost 7 bases, V lost 0 bases, and 21 bases had no gene match. This CDR3 region has 20 residues. The CDR3 DNA sequence: TGCGCCAGCAGTGAGTCGACTCTGTTTTTACCCTCCCCGGACAGGGGTGGCTACACCTTC. The encoded protein is CASSESTLFLPSPDRGGYTF.

This clone was counted a few times. The rearrangement joins TRBV5-6 to TRBJ1-2; unclear D gene. The CDR3 is made up of 12 amino acids. Trimming shortened V by 1 base and J by 2 bases, and 3 bases separated the two germline ends. From germline, CDR1 is SGHDT and CDR2 YYEEEE. CDR3 DNA: TGTGCCAGCAGCTTGCGGAACTATGGCTACACCTTC. Its protein is CASSLRNYGYTF.

The J gene is TRBJ2-7, the V gene TRBV6-2 or TRBV6-3; tentatively, D is TRBD2 (5 bases). The length of the CDR3 is 15 residues. Trimming left V 0 bases short and J 4 bases short, with 13 bases between. The germline V gene has CDR1 MNHEY and CDR2 SVGEGT. For the CDR3, the DNA is TGTGCCAGCAGTTACTCGCAACCGGGATCTTACGAGCAGTACTTC. It yields the protein CASSYSQPGSYEQYF.

This sequence joins TRBV6-1 and TRBJ1-1; 9 bases match TRBD1. This CDR3 is 17 amino acids long. Germline loops: CDR1 MNHNS, CDR2 SASEGT. V trimming: 0 bases; J trimming: 6 bases; junction bases outside the gene matches: 11. CDR3 bases: TGTGCCAGCAGTGAAGCACCGGACAGGGGTAAATTATCTGAAGCTTTCTTT. Its translation: CASSEAPDRGKLSEAFF.

The rearrangement uses TRBV4-1 and TRBJ1-4; the match to TRBD1 covers 9 bases. Germline lookup yields CDR1 MGHRA and CDR2 YSYEKL. This CDR3 is 15 amino acids long. Unmatched junction bases numbered 6, after V lost 5 bases and J lost 5 bases. CDR3 in amino acids: CASSSRDRANEKLFF. The CDR3 DNA is TGCGCCAGCAGCAGCCGGGACAGGGCCAATGAAAAACTGTTTTTT.

This clone came up a few times. The CDR3: CASSLTRSLSYEQYF. CDR3 in DNA: TGTGCCAGCAGCTTAACCCGGAGCCTTTCCTACGAGCAGTACTTC. This chain links TRBV7-2 with TRBJ2-7; D is unclear. The V end was cut by 2 bases, the J end by 1 base, with 12 bases between. In germline, CDR1 is SGHTA, CDR2 FQGNSA. The CDR3 consists of 15 residues.

V is TRBV18 and J is TRBJ1-5, with unresolved D. The germline CDR1 and CDR2 sequences are KGHSH and LQKENI. The CDR3 extends over 15 amino acids. V lost 3 bases, J lost 0 bases, and 9 bases lay in between. CDR3 nucleotides: TGTGCCAGCTCACCTTCGCAGGTTAGCAATCAGCCCCAGCATTTT. This sequence encodes CASSPSQVSNQPQHF.

The rearrangement uses TRBV19 and TRBJ2-6, with D possibly TRBD2 on 5 matching bases. The CDR3 has 16 amino acids. Germline V gene sequence: CDR1 LNHDA, CDR2 SQIVND (reference sequence). V shed 4 bases and J shed 4 bases, with 14 bases lying between them. This chain's CDR3 is CASSRLADPGANVLTF. The CDR3 nucleotides read TGTGCCAGTAGTAGGCTAGCCGACCCCGGGGCCAACGTCCTGACTTTC.

The chain recombines TRBV27 with TRBJ2-7; 8 bases fit TRBD1. Trimming removed 0 bases from V and 3 bases from J; junction bases left unmatched: 4. This CDR3 has 15 residues. Germline CDR1 MNHEY, CDR2 SMNVEV (reference sequence). The CDR3 DNA is TGTGCCAGCAGTTTATCGCAGGGGGCCTTCTACGAGCAGTACTTC. Its translation: CASSLSQGAFYEQYF.

This sequence joins TRBV5-1 and TRBJ1-3, with TRBD1 matching 7 bases. Germline CDR1 is SGHRS and CDR2 is YFSETQ. Trimming took 0 bases from V and 6 from J; bases not matched to a gene: 0. The CDR3 runs 13 residues. Here the CDR3 DNA reads TGCGCCAGCAGCTTGGAGGGGGCAAACACCATATATTTT. Translated, it gives CASSLEGANTIYF.

The V and J genes are TRBV7-2 and TRBJ2-7; 8 bases align to TRBD2. The CDR3 sequence is 15 residues long. The ends lost 1 base at V and 2 bases at J; junction bases unmatched: 4. Germline CDR1 and CDR2: SGHTA and FQGNSA. The chain's CDR3 is CASSLVAGPTYEQYF. In DNA form, the CDR3 reads TGTGCCAGCAGCTTAGTAGCGGGACCAACCTACGAGCAGTACTTC.